Reported below is one T cell receptor beta chain. Antigen: not known. These data come from a study of T cells in Graves' hyperthyroidism and ophthalmopathy. Study results and caveats: Peripheral blood also featured most of the thyroid clonotypes expanded above 0.001. The model's output predicted ophthalmopathy at a median of roughly seven months prior to onset.

There were TCR beta CDR3 regions amplified from RNA transcripts. First-round RT-PCR of the TCR CDR3 relied on the HTBI primer set. MiXCR was run by TCRdb on the multiplex PCR reads, yielding one entry per CDR3 protein. Of some 760,000 distinct CDR3 sequences listed, around 15% are singletons. CDR3 size: 17 residues. The junction had 6 bases not matched to a gene; V was cut back by 0 bases and J by 3 bases. Germline-derived CDR1 and CDR2 are ENHRY and SYGVKD. Not enrolled were patients with uncontrolled infection, other autoimmune disease, pregnancy or lactation. This chain uses TRBV10-3 with TRBJ2-1, with TRBD2 identical over 9 bases. This clonotype was sampled from a woman between 18 and 29 years old with Graves' hyperthyroidism. The sequencing input was blood. CDR3 DNA: TGTGCCATCAGTGAGTCCTTAGCGGGAGATCTCTACAATGAGCAGTTCTTC. Translation: CAISESLAGDLYNEQFF.